The T cell receptor (beta chain) under discussion was sequenced for a study of metastatic and nonmetastatic thyroid tumors (dated by TCRdb to 2018 to 2021). Notes on the research overall: For patients with malignant and with benign thyroid disease, the researchers compared repertoires between peripheral blood samples and tumor or nodule tissue samples. The research as a whole found: In both blood and tumor samples, malignant tumors were reported to have significantly higher TCR beta diversity than benign nodules.

CDR1 and CDR2, looked up from the germline V gene, are MNHNS and SASEGT. Trimming costs V 7 bases and J 4 bases, and their ends lie 17 bases apart. From its cysteine to its phenylalanine, the CDR3 spans 15 amino acids. Only the CDR3 region is kept as DNA, spanning 45 bases read in frame from base 1. Before undergoing thyroid surgery, none of the patients had been given any kind of treatment. The study retrospectively analysed patient clinical samples collected from 2012 to 2018 using T-cell receptor beta sequencing. This clone was picked up a small number of times. The antigen it recognizes is unknown. Within one base of it there is no much larger clone, and no base qualities were kept. Library method: PCR. Sequenced on an Illumina HiSeq 4000. High-throughput sequencing was used to profile the CDR3 region of the TCR beta-chain in every patient. The study's processing was this. A classifier to discriminate distant-metastatic papillary thyroid cancer patients was built from CDR3 differences across clinicopathological groups. The Shannon index was used to measure repertoire diversity, and the Morisita-Horn index was used to measure how similar tumor and blood repertoires were. TCRdb handled the public reads itself, with Q25 trimming in fastp and clone calling in MiXCR, and kept productive beta chains. Clone size and V and J calls follow TCRdb, not the original study. Present in this sample are tens of thousands of clones, 9.5% to 13% of which were seen just once. About 10% of the sample comes from the top ten.

The receptor was isolated from a male donor with papillary thyroid cancer or a benign thyroid nodule (not recorded which). Some clones in this sample may be carry-over from other donors' samples. The chain couples TRBV6-1 to TRBJ1-3, with the D gene call left open. The sample was blood. The sequenced DNA is TGTGCCAGCATCCCCTCGGCAGGTTCAGGAAACACCATATATTTT. Translation gives CASIPSAGSGNTIYF.